Below, 9 T cell receptor beta chains from the same sample are listed, as sequenced in a study of T cell responses to AZD1222 COVID-19 vaccine. Profiled with immunoSEQ multiplex PCR; TCRdb holds only in-frame clones, not every one. The table lists 95,000 to 100,000 clones, almost 90% of them singletons. The input for sequencing was peripheral blood, taken 28 days after the second AZD1222 dose. Receptor source: an adult who received the AZD1222 COVID-19 vaccine.

The chain recombines TRBV5-4 with TRBJ1-2; no clear D. This CDR3 has 12 residues. Germline CDR1 and CDR2: SGHNT and YYREEE (reference sequence). The V gene lost 0 bases and the J gene lost 9 bases, with 9 bases spanning the gap. This CDR3 reads CASSLETARYTF. CDR3 nucleotides: TGTGCCAGCAGCTTGGAGACGGCGCGCTACACCTTC.

The V and J genes are TRBV5-4 and TRBJ2-4; D tentatively fits TRBD1 or TRBD2 (5 bases each). The CDR3 runs 13 residues. Germline loops: CDR1 SGHNT, CDR2 YYREEE (reference sequence). Trimming took 3 bases from V and 5 from J, leaving 9 bases between them. The chain's CDR3 is CASSSQGQNIQYF. CDR3 sequence (DNA): TGTGCCAGCAGCTCGCAGGGACAAAACATTCAGTACTTC.

J is TRBJ2-7 and V is TRBV7-9, with 8 bases fitting TRBD1. The CDR3 spans 15 residues. Germline V gene data show CDR1 as SEHNR and CDR2 as FQNEAQ (reference sequence). Trimming cost V 4 bases and J 2 bases; bases outside gene matches: 7. CDR3 sequence (DNA): TGTGCCAGCAGCTGGCCGGGACAGGATACCTACGAGCAGTACTTC. Protein: CASSWPGQDTYEQYF.

The V call is TRBV14, the J call TRBJ1-2; tentative D call: TRBD1 (5 bases). CDR3 length: 17 residues. V lost 0 bases and J lost 5, with 19 bases in between. Germline V gives CDR1 SGHDN, CDR2 FVKESK. CDR3 amino acids: CASSQDWRGGYSYGYTF. The CDR3 DNA is TGTGCCAGCAGCCAAGATTGGCGCGGGGGGTATTCTTATGGCTACACCTTC.

The chain employs TRBV27 and TRBJ2-1; TRBD2 matches at 9 bases. This CDR3 region has 17 residues. Germline loops: CDR1 MNHEY, CDR2 SMNVEV (reference sequence). J gave up 7 bases and V 6 bases, and 16 bases lay outside the gene matches. The CDR3 DNA follows: TGTGCCAGCAGCTCAATGGGGGGGACTAGCTCCTTAAATGAGCAGTTCTTC. Amino acid sequence: CASSSMGGTSSLNEQFF.

The chain couples TRBV25-1 to TRBJ2-7, with 9 bases aligning to TRBD1. Trimming took 7 bases from V and 7 from J; bases not matched to a gene: 8. The CDR3 totals 13 residues. CDR1 MGHDK and CDR2 SYGVNS come from the germline V gene. CDR3 sequence: CASTTGQGVEQYF. CDR3 sequence (DNA): TGTGCCAGCACCACGGGACAGGGTGTAGAGCAGTACTTC.

This chain joins TRBV5-1 and TRBJ1-3, with TRBD1 as a possible D gene (5 bases). With 1 base removed from V and 0 bases from J, the gap between germline ends came to 17 bases. Per germline, CDR1 SGHRS and CDR2 YFSETQ. The CDR3 has 18 amino acids. The CDR3 loop reads CASSLLGVRFDSGNTIYF. The DNA of the CDR3 is TGCGCCAGCAGCTTGTTGGGGGTGAGGTTTGACTCTGGAAACACCATATATTTT.

The chain combines TRBV5-6 with TRBJ1-4; 7 positions agree with TRBD1. Germline trimming cut 2 bases from V and 2 bases from J; bases unmatched to any gene: 15. CDR1 SGHDT and CDR2 YYEEEE come from the germline V gene. The CDR3 runs to 19 residues. Here the CDR3 DNA reads TGTGCCAGCAGCTTTACCGGGACAGCGGGTCAGCATACTAATGAAAAACTGTTTTTT. Encoded protein: CASSFTGTAGQHTNEKLFF.

The chain joins TRBV10-1 to TRBJ2-1, with 10 bases matching TRBD2. The CDR3 covers 14 residues. V lost 6 bases, J lost 2 bases, and 1 base stayed unmatched. The germline gives CDR1 WNHNN, CDR2 SYGVQD (reference sequence). The CDR3 sequence is CASSLAGAYNEQFF. The DNA for the CDR3 is TGCGCCAGCAGCCTAGCGGGAGCCTACAATGAGCAGTTCTTC.